This TCR beta chain was identified in a study of blood T cell repertoires in COVID-19. Study background: Sample material is recorded as cDNA or gDNA derived from T cells, B-cell-depleted T cells, or PBMCs.

Assay: immunoSEQ multiplex PCR; the TCRdb copy retains only in-frame clones and omits some. The sample has 200,000 to 300,000 clones; around 86% are singletons. CDR1 and CDR2 (germline): SGHNT, YENEEA. The CDR3 runs 13 residues. Trimming removed 5 bases at V and 6 bases at J, with 11 bases between. Participant ages covered 18 to 89 years across approximately 25 US areas. The sequenced sample was PBMCs or T cells enriched from blood (not recorded which). This clonotype was obtained from a man aged 35-49 years who had recovered from COVID-19. The chain recombines TRBV11-3 with TRBJ2-1, with D perhaps matching TRBD2 (6 bases). The CDR3 DNA reads TGTGCCAGCAGCCTACTAGCAGGCAATGAGCAGTTCTTC. Translating it yields CASSLLAGNEQFF.